This T cell receptor (beta chain) is drawn from a study of OX40 agonist ivuxolimab in advanced cancers. Overall study context: The study gave patients intravenous ivuxolimab at 0.01 to 10 mg/kg every 2 weeks.

V shed 4 bases and J shed 3 bases, with 25 bases lying between them. The V gene's germline CDR1 is SNHLY and CDR2 FYNNEI. This CDR3 is 18 amino acids long. Only in-frame clones appear in the TCRdb table, and some are missing; sequencing was by immunoSEQ multiplex PCR. The table has approximately 23,000 clones, 80% to 90% seen once. The chain uses TRBV2 and TRBJ2-7; D is ambiguous. The source is an adult with an advanced solid tumor such as melanoma, head and neck, liver or kidney cancer. This sample comprised CD4+ or CD8+ T cells sorted from blood, obtained in a trial of the OX40 agonist ivuxolimab. In DNA, the CDR3 is TGTGCCAGCAGTGGGCGGACGTCAACTCACGAATCGCGCTACGAGCAGTACTTC. Encoded protein: CASSGRTSTHESRYEQYF. The full variable domain, its missing parts supplied by reference TRBV2 and TRBJ2-7, is EPEVTQTPSHQVTQMGQEVILRCVPISNHLYFYWYRQILGQKVEFLVSFYNNEISEKSEIFDDQFSVERPDGSNFTLKIRSTKLEDSAMYFCASSGRTSTHESRYEQYFGPGTRLTVT.